This is a list of T cell receptor beta chains from one sample in a study of T-cell reconstitution after alpha-beta-depleted transplantation in children. Each CDR3 protein is one row after TCRdb ran MiXCR on the PCR reads. Of 300,000 to 400,000 distinct CDR3 sequences in the sample, approximately 20% were seen once. The sequencing here drew on PBMCs, mostly from graft donor cells, taken 180 days after TCRalphabeta/CD19-depleted stem cell transplant. Receptors originate from a male patient between 10 and 17 years old who had a stem cell transplant for acute lymphoblastic leukemia, so the T cells may come from the graft donor. Both conserved end residues are part of each CDR3. Fields, in order: clone size, D gene, V gene, J gene, CDR3 protein, CDR3 DNA. The D gene is left open where the match is weak. Some rows have no size entry. The others give once, few or many, or a class for an expanded clone.

-	-	TRBV18	TRBJ2-7	CASSPTLYEQYF	TGTGCCAGCTCACCAACCCTCTACGAGCAGTACTTC
-	TRBD2	TRBV20-1	TRBJ2-1	CSARDVKSGRAIIDEQFF	TGCAGTGCTAGAGATGTTAAGAGCGGGAGGGCCATTATCGATGAGCAGTTCTTC
-	TRBD2	TRBV25-1	TRBJ2-5	CASSEYRGLAGQETQYF	TGTGCCAGCAGTGAATATAGGGGACTAGCGGGACAAGAGACCCAGTACTTC
few	-	TRBV6-1	TRBJ2-4	CASSSGIGKNIQYF	TGTGCCAGCAGCTCCGGGATCGGTAAAAACATTCAGTACTTC
few	-	TRBV29-1	TRBJ2-5	CSAGGTQYF	TGCAGCGCCGGGGGGACCCAGTACTTC
-	TRBD2	TRBV20-1	TRBJ2-7	CSASGTSGREEQYF	TGCAGTGCTAGCGGGACTAGCGGGAGGGAGGAGCAGTACTTC
-	-	TRBV4-1	TRBJ1-3	CASSQVRSGNTIYF	TGCGCCAGCAGCCAAGTACGTTCTGGAAACACCATATATTTT
few	-	TRBV7-9	TRBJ2-7	CASSLGWQGRLYEQYF	TGTGCCAGCAGCTTAGGATGGCAGGGGCGATTATACGAGCAGTACTTC
few	-	TRBV29-1	TRBJ2-6	CSVLGRGANVLTF	TGCAGCGTATTGGGGAGGGGGGCCAACGTCCTGACTTTC
many	-	TRBV5-1	TRBJ2-1	CASSPGVEQFF	TGCGCCAGCAGCCCAGGGGTAGAGCAGTTCTTC
few	TRBD1	TRBV29-1	TRBJ1-2	CSTRQGYSNYGYTF	TGCAGCACCCGACAGGGCTATTCAAACTATGGCTACACCTTC
few	-	TRBV5-5	TRBJ1-5	CASSSRPRGNQPQHF	TGTGCCAGCAGCTCTAGACCGAGGGGCAATCAGCCCCAGCATTTT
many	TRBD1	TRBV12-3/TRBV12-4	TRBJ2-7	CASSLDRAYEQYF	TGTGCCAGCAGTCTCGACAGGGCCTACGAGCAGTACTTC
few	-	TRBV27	TRBJ2-3	CASSLTTLFTDTQYF	TGTGCCAGCAGTTTGACTACGCTATTCACAGATACGCAGTATTTT